The 18 T cell receptor beta chains given below trace back to one sample, sequenced in a study of Graves' ophthalmopathy and Graves' hyperthyroidism. RNA transcripts provided the template for amplifying TCR beta CDR3 regions. First-round RT-PCR relied on HTBI primers, and a second-round multiplex PCR came next. MiXCR was run by TCRdb on the multiplex PCR reads, yielding one entry per CDR3 protein. The top ten clones hold about 4.1% of a sample with 560,000 or so distinct CDR3 sequences, approximately 35% of them seen once. Sequenced material: peripheral blood or thyroid tissue (not recorded which). Receptors originate from an adult man with Graves' hyperthyroidism.

This clonotype was counted a few times. The chain uses TRBV24-1 and TRBJ2-3; 11 bases align to TRBD1. Germline CDR1 is KGHDR and CDR2 is SFDVKD. This CDR3 is 15 amino acids long. V lost 3 bases, J lost 5 bases, and 3 bases stayed unmatched. CDR3 amino acids: CATSDTGTGGDTQYF. The CDR3 DNA is TGTGCCACCAGTGATACCGGGACAGGGGGAGATACGCAGTATTTT.

This clonotype was found many times. The chain links TRBV20-1 to TRBJ1-6, with D uncertain. V gave up 2 bases and J gave up 7 bases, with 9 bases separating them. This CDR3 has 13 amino acids. Germline assignment: CDR1 DFQATT and CDR2 SNEGSKA (reference sequence). The CDR3 loop reads CSARKDRNSPLHF. The CDR3 DNA is TGCAGTGCTAGAAAGGACCGAAATTCACCCCTCCACTTT.

The rearrangement uses TRBV19 and TRBJ2-5; 10 positions agree with TRBD1. The CDR3 is made up of 15 amino acids. The V segment lost 4 bases and the J segment 4 bases; nucleotides outside the gene matches: 6. CDR1 and CDR2 (germline): LNHDA, SQIVND (reference sequence). The CDR3 region is CASSTGTGVLETQYF. CDR3 coding DNA: TGTGCCAGTAGTACCGGGACAGGGGTTTTAGAGACCCAGTACTTC. Based on the CDR3 plus reference TRBV19 and TRBJ2-5, the full variable domain is DGGITQSPKYLFRKEGQNVTLSCEQNLNHDAMYWYRQDPGQGLRLIYYSQIVNDFQKGDIAEGYSVSREKKESFPLTVTSAQKNPTAFYLCASSTGTGVLETQYFGPGTRLLVL.

This clonotype has a count of ten or more. The chain has TRBV20-1 and TRBJ1-2, with 8 positions matching TRBD1. CDR3 size: 16 residues. Germline loops: CDR1 DFQATT, CDR2 SNEGSKA (reference sequence). The trim removed 3 bases at V and 3 bases at J, leaving 12 bases unmatched. The CDR3 DNA sequence: TGCAGTGCTAGTCTCAGCTCCGGGACAGGAGACTATGGCTACACCTTC. It is translated as CSASLSSGTGDYGYTF.

The chain recombines TRBV20-1 with TRBJ2-7; no clear D. CDR1 is DFQATT and CDR2 is SNEGSKA in the germline V gene (reference sequence). This CDR3 has 14 residues. V shed 3 bases and J shed 0 bases, with 12 bases lying between them. CDR3 DNA sequence: TGCAGTGCTAGCCCCCTGTTGGGCTCCTACGAGCAGTACTTC. Amino acid sequence: CSASPLLGSYEQYF.

The chain employs TRBV20-1 and TRBJ1-4; D call uncertain. Germline CDR1 is DFQATT and CDR2 is SNEGSKA (reference sequence). The ends were cut back, 5 bases at V and 7 bases at J, with 17 bases in the middle. The CDR3 contains 14 residues. The CDR3 protein is CSASRPPGTEKLFF. The CDR3 DNA is TGCAGTGCTTCAAGACCCCCCGGCACTGAAAAACTGTTTTTT.

Worth noting for this clonotype: A much larger clone is a single base away; this may be a read error. This chain uses TRBV7-9 with TRBJ1-4; 8 nucleotides match TRBD1. This CDR3 has 16 residues. The germline V gene encodes CDR1 SEHNR and CDR2 FQNEAQ (reference sequence). The ends lost 5 bases at V and 5 bases at J; junction bases unmatched: 10. CDR3 loop: CASSRLTGGPNEKLFF. CDR3 in DNA: TGTGCCAGCAGCCGATTAACAGGGGGTCCCAATGAAAAACTGTTTTTT. The complete variable domain, with remaining parts taken from reference TRBV7-9 and TRBJ1-4, reads DTGVSQNPRHKITKRGQNVTFRCDPISEHNRLYWYRQTLGQGPEFLTYFQNEAQLEKSRLLSDRFSAERPKGSFSTLEIQRTEQGDSAMYLCASSRLTGGPNEKLFFGSGTQLSVL.

This clonotype was detected only a few times. J is TRBJ1-6 and V is TRBV6-5; TRBD1 is a possible D gene (6 bases). The ends were cut back, 0 bases at V and 7 bases at J, with 10 bases in the middle. This CDR3 spans 15 amino acids. Germline CDR1 is MNHEY and CDR2 is SVGAGI. CDR3 amino acids: CASSYSRGSNSPLHF. In nucleotides, the CDR3 is TGTGCCAGCAGTTACTCGAGGGGGTCCAATTCACCCCTCCACTTT.

In its sample, this clonotype was seen many times. The chain carries TRBV29-1 and TRBJ1-1, with 8 positions matching TRBD1. After removal of 3 bases from V and 1 base from J, the junction contained 10 bases not matched to a gene. CDR1 SQVTM and CDR2 ANQGSEA come from the germline V gene. The CDR3 is 16 amino acids. Here the CDR3 reads CSVETWARGPNTEAFF. The CDR3 bases are TGCAGCGTTGAGACCTGGGCCAGGGGGCCGAACACTGAAGCTTTCTTT.

For this clonotype: One junction end does not reproduce the germline sequence, and a read error may be involved. The gene calls are TRBV10-2 and TRBJ1-6; no definite D call. The germline V gene encodes CDR1 WSHSY and CDR2 SAAADI. The CDR3 has 17 residues. The CDR3 sequence: CASSEAGKSSYNSPLHF. CDR3 nucleotides: TGTGCCAGCAGTGAAGCGGGGAAGAGCTCCTATAATTCACCCCTCCACTTT.

This chain uses TRBV20-1 with TRBJ1-2; D is undetermined. V gave up 1 base and J gave up 4 bases, with 16 bases separating them. This CDR3 region has 15 residues. Germline V CDR1 and CDR2: DFQATT, SNEGSKA (reference sequence). Here the CDR3 DNA reads TGCAGTGCTAGAGGGACTAGCGGAAAGACCTATGGCTACACCTTC. Translating it yields CSARGTSGKTYGYTF.

This clonotype was seen a few times. The J gene is TRBJ2-7, the V gene TRBV9, with D unresolved. TRBJ2-1 matches the DNA end more closely, so the J call is doubtful. The CDR3 covers 13 residues. Germline CDR1 is SGDLS and CDR2 is YYNGEE. Here the CDR3 DNA reads TGTGCCAGCAGCGTAGGTGGGGTCAATGAGCAGTTCTTC. This codes for CASSVGGVNEQFF.

Notes on this clonotype: At one boundary the junction diverges from the germline segment, which might be a read error. This chain links TRBV5-1 with TRBJ2-2; 8 nucleotides align to TRBD2. Germline CDR1 and CDR2: SGHRS and YFSETQ. This CDR3 contains 17 residues. The chain's CDR3 is CASSQMVAGTNTGKLFF. CDR3 DNA: TGCGCCAGCAGCCAAATGGTAGCGGGGACGAACACCGGGAAGCTGTTTTTT.

The V gene is TRBV7-2, the J gene TRBJ2-2; D could derive from TRBD1 or TRBD2 (5 bases each). V was pared by 7 bases and J by 6 bases, with 12 bases between. The CDR3 is 13 amino acids. Germline V gives CDR1 SGHTA, CDR2 FQGNSA. The chain's CDR3 is CASTSLGAGELFF. DNA for the CDR3: TGTGCCAGCACATCTCTGGGGGCCGGGGAGCTGTTTTTT.

This clonotype was counted ten times or more. V usage is TRBV19 and J usage is TRBJ2-5, with 8 bases aligning to TRBD1. The CDR3 contains 14 residues. Germline trimming cut 7 bases from V and 4 bases from J; bases unmatched to any gene: 8. The germline gives CDR1 LNHDA, CDR2 SQIVND (reference sequence). As DNA, the CDR3 is TGTGCCAGTATGAACAGGGGGTTTGGAGAGACCCAGTACTTC. Translated: CASMNRGFGETQYF.

This clonotype showed up many times. The chain joins TRBV29-1 to TRBJ2-6; D ambiguous. Trimming took 2 bases from V and 4 from J, leaving 3 bases between them. The CDR3 is made up of 12 amino acids. The V gene's germline CDR1 is SQVTM and CDR2 ANQGSEA. The CDR3 is CSVESGANVLTF. CDR3 nucleotide sequence: TGCAGCGTTGAATCGGGGGCCAACGTCCTGACTTTC.

J is TRBJ2-5 and V is TRBV20-1, with 9 bases fitting TRBD1. V dropped 6 bases and J dropped 1; count of bases not matched to a gene: 3. The germline V gene has CDR1 DFQATT and CDR2 SNEGSKA (reference sequence). CDR3 size: 13 residues. CDR3 sequence reads: CSAQGQGQETQYF. CDR3 coding DNA: TGCAGTGCGCAGGGACAGGGCCAAGAGACCCAGTACTTC.

In the case of this clonotype: Mismatch with germline at one junction end may stem from a read error. The V call is TRBV5-1, the J call TRBJ1-1; the D gene is possibly TRBD1 (5 bases). The CDR3 is 13 amino acids. Germline V CDR1 and CDR2: SGHRS, YFSETQ. The CDR3 nucleotides read TGCGCCAGCAGTTTGGGGGGGATCGGTGAAGCTTTCTTT. Translation: CASSLGGIGEAFF.